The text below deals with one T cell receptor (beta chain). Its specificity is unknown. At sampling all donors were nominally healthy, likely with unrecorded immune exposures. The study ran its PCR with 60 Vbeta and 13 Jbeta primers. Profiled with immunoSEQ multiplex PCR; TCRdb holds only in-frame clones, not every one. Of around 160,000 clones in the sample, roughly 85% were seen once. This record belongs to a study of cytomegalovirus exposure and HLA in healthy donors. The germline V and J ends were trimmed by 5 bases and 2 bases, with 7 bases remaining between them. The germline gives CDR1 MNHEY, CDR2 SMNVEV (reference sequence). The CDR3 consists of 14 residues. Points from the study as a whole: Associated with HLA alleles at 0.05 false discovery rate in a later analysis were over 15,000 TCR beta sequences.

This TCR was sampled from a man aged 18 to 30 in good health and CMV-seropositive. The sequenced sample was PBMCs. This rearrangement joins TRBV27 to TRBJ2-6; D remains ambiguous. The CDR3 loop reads CASSIFPGANVLTF. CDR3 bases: TGTGCCAGCAGTATCTTCCCTGGGGCCAACGTCCTGACTTTC.